Sequencing of this TCR beta chain was carried out in a study of Ad26.COV2.S vaccination and SARS-CoV-2 variants. The CDR3 contains 16 residues. V lost 0 bases, J lost 4 bases, and 15 bases lay in between. The germline gives CDR1 LGHDT, CDR2 YNNKEL (reference sequence). Treatment denoted: 15 to 20 received Ad26.COV2.S at low or high dose, single or two shots; roughly 5 received placebo; per-sample allocation not given. Sample collection was performed on day 63 after the first vaccine or placebo injection. Only in-frame clones appear in the TCRdb table, and some are missing; sequencing was by immunoSEQ multiplex PCR. The data contain approximately 480,000 clones, 87% of them singletons.

This chain links TRBV3-1 (or the pseudogene TRBV3-2) with TRBJ1-1; a possible D gene is TRBD1 (6 bases). The TCR sequence derives from a person between 18 and 60 years old who received the Ad26.COV2.S COVID-19 vaccine or a placebo. The sample was peripheral blood, taken in a trial of Ad26.COV2.S vaccine versus placebo. Here the CDR3 DNA reads TGTGCCAGCAGCCAAGATCCCCCAGGGGTAGGCACTGAAGCTTTCTTT. It translates to CASSQDPPGVGTEAFF.